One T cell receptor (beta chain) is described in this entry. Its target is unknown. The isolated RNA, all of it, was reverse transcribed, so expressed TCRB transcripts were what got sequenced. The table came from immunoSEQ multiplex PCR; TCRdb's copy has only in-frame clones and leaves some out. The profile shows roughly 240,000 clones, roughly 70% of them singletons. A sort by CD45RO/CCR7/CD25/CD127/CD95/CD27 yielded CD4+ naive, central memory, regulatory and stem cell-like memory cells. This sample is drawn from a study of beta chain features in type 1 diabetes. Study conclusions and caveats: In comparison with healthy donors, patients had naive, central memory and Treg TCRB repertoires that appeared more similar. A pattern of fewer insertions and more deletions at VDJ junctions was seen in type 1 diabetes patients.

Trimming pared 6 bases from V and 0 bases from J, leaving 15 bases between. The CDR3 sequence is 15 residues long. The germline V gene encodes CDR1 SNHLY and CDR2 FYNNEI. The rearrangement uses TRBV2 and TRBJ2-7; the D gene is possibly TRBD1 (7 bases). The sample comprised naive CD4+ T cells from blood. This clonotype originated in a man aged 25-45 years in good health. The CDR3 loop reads CASSGGQLSSYEQYF. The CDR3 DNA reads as TGTGCCAGCAGCGGGGGACAGCTAAGCTCCTACGAGCAGTACTTC.